One and the same sample provided the 27 T cell receptor beta chains below, sequenced in a study of blood T cell repertoires in COVID-19. TCRdb keeps only in-frame clones here, not all; method: immunoSEQ multiplex PCR. The sample consists of about 270,000 clones, 86% of them appearing once. The sample taken for sequencing was peripheral blood. All receptors derive from a man in his forties or fifties with active or convalescent COVID-19.

In this sample, this clone turned up once. DNA for the CDR3: TGTGCCTGGAGCCGAGGGACAGGGACTGGAAACACCATATATTTT. Amino acids: CAWSRGTGTGNTIYF. The rearrangement links TRBV30 to TRBJ1-3; 9 bases map to TRBD1. With V trimmed by 3 bases and J by 2 bases, 5 bases remained unmatched. Germline V gene data show CDR1 as GTSNPN and CDR2 as SVGIG (reference sequence). The CDR3 is made up of 15 amino acids.

Within the sample, this clone is medium-sized. This chain links TRBV27 with TRBJ2-5; TRBD2 aligns across 7 bases. V dropped 0 bases and J dropped 5; count of bases not matched to a gene: 6. The CDR3 loop spans 15 amino acids. CDR1 is MNHEY and CDR2 is SMNVEV in the germline V gene (reference sequence). In DNA, the CDR3 is TGTGCCAGCAGTTTATCAGGACTAGGAGGGGAGACCCAGTACTTC. Protein sequence: CASSLSGLGGETQYF.

This clone was recorded many times. The CDR3 DNA sequence: TGTGCCAGTAGTATAAGGCTTAGCGGGGAGCAGTTCTTC. This encodes CASSIRLSGEQFF. The genes are TRBV19 and TRBJ2-1, with TRBD2 matching 7 bases. The germline CDR1 and CDR2 sequences are LNHDA and SQIVND (reference sequence). V lost 2 bases to trimming and J lost 10 bases; unmatched junction nucleotides: 5. The CDR3 runs to 13 residues.

The chain couples TRBV10-3 to TRBJ2-7; 9 nucleotides align to TRBD1. V shed 9 bases and J 7 bases; nucleotides not matched to a gene: 10. There are 13 residues in the CDR3. Germline V CDR1 and CDR2: ENHRY, SYGVKD. In DNA form, the CDR3 reads TGTGCCATAAACAGGGACAGGGAGAGAGAGCAGTACTTC. Amino acids: CAINRDREREQYF.

This clone was observed once. V and J are TRBV7-3 and TRBJ2-5, with D perhaps matching TRBD2 (6 bases). Germline assignment: CDR1 SGHTA and CDR2 FQGTGA. The CDR3 has 18 residues. Trimming shortened V by 1 base and J by 4 bases, and 22 bases separated the two germline ends. Here the CDR3 reads CASSLKARDRASAETQYF. In DNA form, the CDR3 reads TGTGCCAGCAGCTTAAAAGCGAGGGACCGGGCTAGCGCAGAGACCCAGTACTTC.

The chain recombines TRBV6-2 or TRBV6-3 with TRBJ2-6; 10 bases align to TRBD1. The CDR3 covers 19 residues. The germline V gene encodes CDR1 MNHEY and CDR2 SVGEGT. V shed 5 bases and J 1 base; nucleotides not matched to a gene: 11. CDR3 region: CASSARDRGTLSGANVLTF. DNA for the CDR3: TGTGCCAGCAGTGCCCGGGACAGGGGAACCCTGTCTGGGGCCAACGTCCTGACTTTC.

The genes are TRBV7-6 and TRBJ1-1, with 10 bases matching TRBD1. There are 15 residues in the CDR3. The junction had 4 bases not matched to a gene; V was cut back by 1 base and J by 5 bases. Germline V gene sequence: CDR1 SGHVS, CDR2 FNYEAQ. CDR3 amino acids: CASSLGDRGLTEAFF. In nucleotides, the CDR3 is TGTGCCAGCAGCTTAGGGGACAGGGGCCTAACTGAAGCTTTCTTT.

The gene calls are TRBV7-9 and TRBJ2-1; 8 bases are a match to TRBD1. This CDR3 region has 15 residues. Germline CDR1 is SEHNR and CDR2 is FQNEAQ (reference sequence). J was trimmed by 6 bases and V by 1 base; bases with no gene match: 5. CDR3 residues: CASSLVQDRVNEQFF. The DNA for the CDR3 is TGTGCCAGCAGCTTAGTACAGGACAGGGTCAATGAGCAGTTCTTC.

The chain uses TRBV27 and TRBJ2-2; TRBD2 matches 10 bases. This CDR3 region has 16 residues. J was trimmed by 4 bases and V by 4 bases; bases with no gene match: 6. Germline V gene data show CDR1 as MNHEY and CDR2 as SMNVEV (reference sequence). The CDR3 DNA reads TGTGCCAGCAGTTGGTTTAGCGGGAGGTCCACCGGGGAGCTGTTTTTT. This translates into CASSWFSGRSTGELFF.

J is TRBJ2-7 and V is TRBV12-5; TRBD1 matches 8 bases. The CDR3 extends over 16 amino acids. Germline V gene sequence: CDR1 LGHNT, CDR2 FRNRAP. Trimming at V came to 2 bases and at J to 0 bases, leaving 6 bases not matched to a gene. The CDR3 DNA reads as TGTGCTAGTGGTTTGTTCCCCGGACAGGGCTCCTACGAGCAGTACTTC. Translation gives CASGLFPGQGSYEQYF.

This CDR3 is CAWSVETTIQYF. The DNA for the CDR3 is TGTGCCTGGAGTGTAGAGACAACGATTCAGTACTTC. V usage is TRBV30 and J usage is TRBJ2-4; D unclear. V was cut by 0 bases and J by 10 bases, with 10 bases left in between. The V gene's germline CDR1 is GTSNPN and CDR2 SVGIG (reference sequence). The CDR3 is made up of 12 amino acids.

The sample holds one count of this clone. The chain is built from TRBV3-1 (or the pseudogene TRBV3-2) and TRBJ1-5, with TRBD1 as a possible D gene (5 bases). The CDR3 is 11 residues long. The germline V gene encodes CDR1 LGHDT and CDR2 YNNKEL (reference sequence). The V gene lost 11 bases and the J gene lost 5 bases, with 10 bases spanning the gap. The CDR3 DNA is TGTGCCTCGGGGGGGGATCAGCCCCAGCATTTT. Its translation: CASGGDQPQHF.

The J gene is TRBJ2-1, the V gene TRBV14, with TRBD1 identical over 9 bases. V lost 0 bases to trimming and J lost 8 bases; unmatched junction nucleotides: 17. This CDR3 contains 19 residues. Germline V lookup: CDR1 SGHDN, CDR2 FVKESK. In DNA form, the CDR3 reads TGTGCCAGCAGCCAAGATAAAAGGGGGGCAGGGACAGGGCACTATGAGCAGTTCTTC. Protein: CASSQDKRGAGTGHYEQFF.

Here the CDR3 reads CASSDVGGYRYEQYF. The CDR3 DNA follows: TGTGCCAGCAGCGACGTCGGGGGTTACCGCTACGAGCAGTACTTC. This chain connects TRBV5-5 to TRBJ2-7; maybe TRBD2 (6 bases). Germline lookup yields CDR1 SGHKS and CDR2 YYEKEE (reference sequence). V lost 4 bases to trimming and J lost 3 bases, with 17 bases between them. The CDR3 contains 15 residues.

This clone was observed a handful of times. This chain links TRBV6-5 with TRBJ1-5; D call uncertain. V was pared by 5 bases and J by 2 bases, with 10 bases between. This CDR3 is 14 amino acids long. CDR1 is MNHEY, CDR2 SVGAGI, per germline. CDR3 DNA sequence: TGTGCCAGCAGTCTACACGGAGGCAATCAGCCCCAGCATTTT. Its translation: CASSLHGGNQPQHF.

This chain joins TRBV12-3 or TRBV12-4 and TRBJ2-3; D possibly corresponds to TRBD1 (5 bases). This CDR3 has 13 residues. Trimming stripped 7 bases from V and 3 bases from J, with 11 bases between. The CDR3 DNA reads TGTGCCAGCACCTTCCCAGGGACAGATACGCAGTATTTT. It is translated as CASTFPGTDTQYF.

This chain uses TRBV6-1 with TRBJ2-6, with TRBD2 as a possible D gene (5 bases). CDR1 and CDR2 (germline): MNHNS, SASEGT. CDR3 length: 15 amino acids. With 3 bases removed from V and 1 base from J, the gap between germline ends came to 7 bases. CDR3 in amino acids: CASSDRGSGANVLTF. CDR3 sequence (DNA): TGTGCCAGCAGTGACCGGGGATCTGGGGCCAACGTCCTGACTTTC.

This chain links TRBV3-1 (or the pseudogene TRBV3-2) with TRBJ2-5; TRBD1 matches at 7 bases. Trimming removed 2 bases from V and 2 bases from J; junction bases left unmatched: 5. Germline CDR1 and CDR2: LGHDT and YNNKEL (reference sequence). The CDR3 runs 15 residues. The CDR3 loop reads CASSQTQQGQETQYF. CDR3 in DNA: TGTGCCAGCAGCCAAACCCAACAGGGGCAAGAGACCCAGTACTTC.

J is TRBJ2-1 and V is TRBV30; D might be TRBD1 (6 bases). CDR1 GTSNPN and CDR2 SVGIG come from the germline V gene (reference sequence). CDR3 length equals 15 residues. With 1 base removed from V and 0 bases from J, the gap between germline ends came to 10 bases. Here the CDR3 reads CAWSAQGSSYNEQFF. CDR3 in DNA: TGTGCCTGGAGTGCCCAGGGGAGCTCCTACAATGAGCAGTTCTTC.

Concerning this clone: The identical CDR3 is also encoded by other nucleotide sequences in the sample. The chain employs TRBV4-1 and TRBJ1-1; D unresolved. Germline-derived CDR1 and CDR2 are MGHRA and YSYEKL. V was shortened by 0 bases and J by 5 bases, with 10 bases between the two germline ends. The CDR3 covers 14 residues. CDR3: CASSQDGGGTEAFF. CDR3 in DNA: TGCGCCAGCAGCCAAGATGGAGGAGGGACTGAAGCTTTCTTT.

V usage is TRBV18 and J usage is TRBJ2-7; D ambiguous. V dropped 2 bases and J dropped 4 bases, with 12 bases sitting between them. The CDR3 runs to 14 residues. Germline V lookup: CDR1 KGHSH, CDR2 LQKENI. This chain's CDR3 is CASSPGPSQYEQYF. In DNA form, the CDR3 reads TGTGCCAGCTCACCAGGCCCTTCGCAATACGAGCAGTACTTC.

This chain joins TRBV7-3 and TRBJ2-2; D remains ambiguous. The ends were cut back, 0 bases at V and 4 bases at J, with 9 bases in the middle. The CDR3 has 15 residues. CDR1 and CDR2 from the germline V gene are SGHTA and FQGTGA. DNA of the CDR3: TGTGCCAGCAGCTTAACGCGAGGCCCCACCGGGGAGCTGTTTTTT. This encodes CASSLTRGPTGELFF. The whole variable domain, filled in from reference TRBV7-3 and TRBJ2-2, reads GAGVSQTPSNKVTEKGKYVELRCDPISGHTALYWYRQSLGQGPEFLIYFQGTGAADDSGLPNDRFFAVRPEGSVSTLKIQRTERGDSAVYLCASSLTRGPTGELFFGEGSRLTVL.

This clone came up once. CDR3: CASSLGGSTEAFF. The CDR3 DNA reads TGTGCCAGCAGCCTGGGTGGGAGCACTGAAGCTTTCTTT. V gene TRBV6-5 combines with J gene TRBJ1-1; D is undetermined. Germline CDR1 reads MNHEY; CDR2 reads SVGAGI. The CDR3 has 13 amino acids. V dropped 6 bases and J dropped 4 bases, with 12 bases sitting between them.

The V and J genes are TRBV4-2 and TRBJ2-3, with a weak D call TRBD1 (5 bases). The CDR3 extends over 13 amino acids. Germline V gene data show CDR1 as LGHNA and CDR2 as YNFKEQ. Deletions cut 3 bases from V and 8 bases from J, with 12 bases between. This CDR3 reads CASSQWGVFTQYF. The CDR3 DNA reads TGTGCCAGCAGCCAGTGGGGCGTTTTTACGCAGTATTTT.

This CDR3 reads CASSPGLISGNTIYF. The CDR3 DNA reads as TGTGCCAGCAGCCCCGGACTCATCTCTGGAAACACCATATATTTT. J is TRBJ1-3 and V is TRBV7-9; the D is unclear. V lost 5 bases and J 0 bases, leaving 11 bases between the germline ends. Germline V CDR1 and CDR2: SEHNR, FQNEAQ (reference sequence). This CDR3 contains 15 residues.

This rearrangement joins TRBV27 to TRBJ1-2, with a possible D match to TRBD1 (5 bases). This CDR3 comprises 12 residues. Germline CDR1 is MNHEY and CDR2 is SMNVEV (reference sequence). The V end was cut by 8 bases, the J end by 4 bases, with 11 bases between. CDR3 residues: CASFRVGYGYTF. CDR3 DNA sequence: TGTGCCAGCTTCAGGGTTGGCTATGGCTACACCTTC.

This chain connects TRBV4-2 to TRBJ1-3; 8 positions match TRBD1. The length of the CDR3 is 15 residues. The J segment lost 0 bases and the V segment lost 3 bases, leaving 1 base of the junction unmatched. Germline assignment: CDR1 LGHNA and CDR2 YNFKEQ. CDR3: CASSQGTGSGNTIYF. The DNA of the CDR3 is TGTGCCAGCAGCCAGGGGACAGGCTCTGGAAACACCATATATTTT.